The next 14 T cell receptor beta chains were all read from a single sample in a study of T cell repertoires in cytomegalovirus infection. MiXCR, applied by TCRdb to the reads, yields one record per CDR3 protein. This table has approximately 240,000 distinct CDR3 sequences, over 9% appearing once. Sequences were obtained from PBMCs. Receptors originate from a human donor in good health (CMV status not recorded). Some clones in this sample may be carry-over from other donors' samples.

This clonotype appeared many times. This chain uses TRBV7-2 with TRBJ2-3, with 9 bases lining up with TRBD1. The CDR3 consists of 15 residues. V shed 4 bases and J 5 bases; nucleotides not matched to a gene: 7. Germline V lookup: CDR1 SGHTA, CDR2 FQGNSA. The CDR3, as DNA: TGTGCCAGCAGCTGGACAGGGGTAGCGGGAGATACGCAGTATTTT. The encoded protein is CASSWTGVAGDTQYF.

This clonotype has just a few counts. The chain joins TRBV28 to TRBJ2-7, with a weak D call TRBD2 (6 bases). Germline V gives CDR1 MDHEN, CDR2 SYDVKM. The CDR3 runs 14 residues. Trimming stripped 6 bases from V and 2 bases from J, with 14 bases between. CDR3 loop: CASSLRGRAYEQYF. The CDR3 coding sequence is TGTGCCAGCAGCTTGCGGGGCAGGGCCTACGAGCAGTACTTC. Based on the CDR3 plus reference TRBV28 and TRBJ2-7, the full variable domain is DVKVTQSSRYLVKRTGEKVFLECVQDMDHENMFWYRQDPGLGLRLIYFSYDVKMKEKGDIPEGYSVSREKKERFSLILESASTNQTSMYLCASSLRGRAYEQYFGPGTRLTVT.

Ten or more counts support this clonotype. The chain links TRBV6-5 to TRBJ1-5, with TRBD1 as a possible D gene (5 bases). Trimming removed 5 bases from V and 0 bases from J, with 11 bases in between. CDR3 length: 15 residues. The germline V gene encodes CDR1 MNHEY and CDR2 SVGAGI. The CDR3 here is CASSAGTDSNQPQHF. The CDR3 DNA sequence: TGTGCCAGCAGTGCTGGGACGGATAGCAATCAGCCCCAGCATTTT.

The chain has TRBV19 and TRBJ1-1; 7 bases align to TRBD1. From germline, CDR1 is LNHDA and CDR2 SQIVND (reference sequence). The CDR3 covers 16 residues. J lost 3 bases, V lost 8 bases, and 15 bases had no gene match. CDR3 bases: TGTGCCAGTGAAAGCGGGCGAAACAGGGGACACACTGAAGCTTTCTTT. The encoded protein is CASESGRNRGHTEAFF.

V gene TRBV9 combines with J gene TRBJ1-2, with 11 nucleotides matching TRBD1. With V trimmed by 7 bases and J by 6 bases, 14 bases remained unmatched. This CDR3 region has 16 residues. Germline V gene lookup returns CDR1 SGDLS and CDR2 YYNGEE. In DNA, the CDR3 is TGTGCCAGCTCCAAGGGGCAGGGACAGGGGGGAGATGGCTACACCTTC. This translates into CASSKGQGQGGDGYTF.

Ten or more counts support this clonotype. The chain recombines TRBV7-2 with TRBJ2-1, with D possibly TRBD1 on 5 matching bases. Germline loops: CDR1 SGHTA, CDR2 FQGNSA. V gave up 4 bases and J gave up 6 bases, with 19 bases separating them. The CDR3 is 16 amino acids. The CDR3 bases are TGTGCCAGCAGCTCACAGTCCCAGGGATGGGGCAATGAGCAGTTCTTC. Protein: CASSSQSQGWGNEQFF.

This clonotype occurred a few times. The chain carries TRBV19 and TRBJ2-2, with 7 bases fitting TRBD2. The trim removed 4 bases at V and 0 bases at J, leaving 5 bases unmatched. The germline CDR1 and CDR2 sequences are LNHDA and SQIVND (reference sequence). The CDR3 covers 16 residues. CDR3 region: CASSKASGSNTGELFF. The DNA for the CDR3 is TGTGCCAGTAGTAAGGCTAGCGGTTCGAACACCGGGGAGCTGTTTTTT.

This clonotype was seen repeatedly, ten times or more. The genes are TRBV20-1 and TRBJ2-1, with 10 positions matching TRBD1. This CDR3 is 15 amino acids long. The germline gives CDR1 DFQATT, CDR2 SNEGSKA (reference sequence). V lost 1 base to trimming and J lost 5 bases; unmatched junction nucleotides: 5. Here the CDR3 DNA reads TGCAGTGCTAGAGTCCCCGGGACAGGGGACAATGAGCAGTTCTTC. Translation: CSARVPGTGDNEQFF.

In its sample, this clonotype was seen many times. The chain recombines TRBV7-2 with TRBJ1-6, with 11 bases aligning to TRBD1. This CDR3 spans 17 amino acids. Germline CDR1 reads SGHTA; CDR2 reads FQGNSA. V shed 4 bases and J 9 bases; nucleotides not matched to a gene: 11. This CDR3 reads CASSSGQGGPLTSPLHF. CDR3 nucleotides: TGTGCCAGCAGCTCGGGACAGGGGGGACCTTTGACTTCACCCCTCCACTTT.

This rearrangement joins TRBV9 to TRBJ2-1; 7 bases line up with TRBD2. With V trimmed by 0 bases and J by 7 bases, 10 bases remained unmatched. From germline, CDR1 is SGDLS and CDR2 YYNGEE. The CDR3 totals 16 residues. DNA for the CDR3: TGTGCCAGCAGCGTAGATCCTAGCGGCCCTCGGAATGAGCAGTTCTTC. Translation: CASSVDPSGPRNEQFF.

The chain recombines TRBV6-6 with TRBJ2-1; TRBD2 matches 12 bases. With V trimmed by 0 bases and J by 0 bases, 6 bases remained unmatched. The CDR3 extends over 19 amino acids. Per germline, CDR1 MNHNY and CDR2 SVGAGI (reference sequence). The CDR3 nucleotides read TGTGCCAGCAGTTACTCGACTAGCGGGGGTAAACCCTCCTACAATGAGCAGTTCTTC. Its protein is CASSYSTSGGKPSYNEQFF.

The chain combines TRBV5-6 with TRBJ2-2; the D call may be TRBD1 or TRBD2 (5 bases each). CDR3 length: 13 amino acids. The V end was cut by 2 bases, the J end by 6 bases, with 8 bases between. Per germline, CDR1 SGHDT and CDR2 YYEEEE. CDR3 nucleotide sequence: TGTGCCAGCAGCTTCGGGGCTGCCGGGGAGCTGTTTTTT. This translates into CASSFGAAGELFF.

In its sample, this clonotype was seen many times. The V gene is TRBV11-2, the J gene TRBJ2-3; 11 bases map to TRBD1. Germline CDR1 reads SGHAT; CDR2 reads FQNNGV. CDR3 length: 15 amino acids. The trim removed 3 bases at V and 5 bases at J, leaving 4 bases unmatched. CDR3 amino acids: CASSLGGTGGDTQYF. The CDR3 nucleotides read TGTGCCAGCAGCTTGGGCGGGACAGGGGGAGATACGCAGTATTTT.

At least ten counts were recorded for this clonotype. The genes are TRBV7-8 and TRBJ2-2, with 7 bases that match TRBD2. The V segment lost 8 bases and the J segment 4 bases; nucleotides outside the gene matches: 1. From germline, CDR1 is SGHVS and CDR2 FQNEAQ. The CDR3 is made up of 12 amino acids. CDR3 DNA: TGTGCCAGCGGGGGGGTCACCGGGGAGCTGTTTTTT. Translating gives CASGGVTGELFF. Looking up the rest from reference TRBV7-8 and TRBJ2-2 gives the full variable domain: GAGVSQSPRYKVAKRGQDVALRCDPISGHVSLFWYQQALGQGPEFLTYFQNEAQLDKSGLPSDRFFAERPEGSVSTLKIQRTQQEDSAVYLCASGGVTGELFFGEGSRLTVL.